Sequencing of this TCR beta chain was carried out in a study of cytomegalovirus exposure and HLA in healthy donors. General study points: Associated with HLA alleles at 0.05 false discovery rate in a later analysis were some 16,000 TCR beta sequences. Sequences of the TCR beta chain were said to predict the HLA-A and HLA-B alleles of most subjects accurately. Researchers catalogued 150 or so TCR beta chains as cytomegalovirus-associated.

In the PCR, 60 Vbeta and 13 Jbeta primers were used. Some clones are missing from TCRdb's copy, which holds only in-frame ones; the method was immunoSEQ multiplex PCR. Counted here are 130,000 to 150,000 clones, around 77% occurring once; the ten biggest clones make up around 7%. Notes on this clone: The antigen remains unidentified.

This CDR3 has 17 amino acids. V lost 3 bases, J lost 3 bases, and 14 bases stayed unmatched. The V gene's germline CDR1 is SGDLS and CDR2 YYNGEE. The clonotype originates from a woman aged 40 to 55 in good health and CMV-seropositive. What was sequenced was PBMCs. The chain uses TRBV9 and TRBJ1-2; 7 bases agree with TRBD1. The CDR3 here is CASSGLSRTGDHYGYTF. For the CDR3, the DNA is TGTGCCAGCAGCGGCCTTAGTCGCACAGGGGACCACTATGGCTACACCTTC.